The clone carrying this T cell receptor beta chain appeared many times. What it recognizes is unknown. This sample was taken from a study of identical twins. Overall study results and limits: Within twin pairs, the out-of-frame alpha sequences they shared showed excess low generation probability.

One entry per CDR3 protein results from TCRdb running MiXCR on the 5' RACE reads. Of about 520,000 distinct CDR3 sequences in the sample, roughly 21% were seen once. The V segment lost 4 bases and the J segment 3 bases; nucleotides outside the gene matches: 9. Per the germline V gene, CDR1 is SGHKS and CDR2 is YYEKEE (reference sequence). The CDR3 extends over 16 amino acids. The same specimen was also included in a second study, on T cells expressing NK-cell markers. That work contributes: Alpha-beta TCR T cells were the sole sorting target in several experiments, owing to an anti-gamma-delta TCR antibody. The leading position in the CD3+CD56-NKG2C+ fraction of several donors also went to these clonotypes.

Material: CD4+ T cells sorted from blood. This sequence joins TRBV5-5 and TRBJ2-1; 8 nucleotides match TRBD2. This TCR was sampled from a young woman in good health. CDR3 residues: CASSPGLLADYNEQFF. The DNA of the CDR3 is TGTGCCAGCAGCCCCGGCCTACTAGCGGACTACAATGAGCAGTTCTTC.